One sample yielded the 27 T cell receptor beta chains listed below, sequenced in a study of blood T cells in healthy people across ages. A J-beta primer mix and a sample-barcoded 5' primer were used in a second PCR of about 6 to 12 cycles. TCRdb re-analysed the 5' RACE reads in MiXCR, keeping a single row per CDR3 protein. Among 600,000 to 800,000 distinct CDR3 sequences listed, 40% to 65% were seen once. Sequencing was carried out using blood. The receptors originated from a woman of 80 years or more in good health.

V is TRBV7-9 and J is TRBJ2-1; TRBD1 aligns across 7 bases. The CDR3 is 15 residues long. Germline assignment: CDR1 SEHNR and CDR2 FQNEAQ (reference sequence). The V segment lost 5 bases and the J segment 8 bases; nucleotides outside the gene matches: 12. Here the CDR3 DNA reads TGTGCCAGCAGCCCCGGACAGGTCAGGAGCGATGAGCAGTTCTTC. Translation gives CASSPGQVRSDEQFF.

The rearrangement joins TRBV20-1 to TRBJ2-3; TRBD2 might be the D (5 bases). The CDR3 extends over 13 amino acids. The germline V gene encodes CDR1 DFQATT and CDR2 SNEGSKA (reference sequence). The CDR3 here is CGLPAESTDTQYF. The CDR3 DNA sequence: TGCGGACTTCCAGCGGAGAGCACAGATACGCAGTATTTT.

Remarks on this clonotype: A much larger clone lies a single base off, so this may be a read error. This rearrangement joins TRBV11-2 to TRBJ2-1; TRBD2 matches 8 bases. V lost 8 bases, J lost 1 base, and 4 bases stayed unmatched. Germline values: CDR1 SGHAT, CDR2 FQNNGV. The CDR3 extends over 14 amino acids. CDR3 in amino acids: CASGVAGSYNEQFF. Written as DNA, the CDR3 is TGTGCCAGCGGCGTAGCGGGATCCTACAATGAGCAGTTCTTC.

The V and J genes are TRBV5-1 and TRBJ2-5, with TRBD2 matching 13 bases. CDR3 size: 16 residues. Germline V gene lookup returns CDR1 SGHRS and CDR2 YFSETQ. V gave up 4 bases and J gave up 3 bases; unmatched junction bases: 6. For the CDR3, the DNA is TGCGCCAGCAGCGAACGACTAGCGGGGGGTAAAGAGACCCAGTACTTC. It yields the protein CASSERLAGGKETQYF.

V gene TRBV7-6 combines with J gene TRBJ2-3; D is unclear. The CDR3 totals 16 residues. The V gene's germline CDR1 is SGHVS and CDR2 FNYEAQ. The V end lost 1 base, the J end lost 3 bases, and 14 bases lay between the germline ends. CDR3 loop: CASSLEASPSTDTQYF. CDR3 coding DNA: TGTGCCAGCAGCTTAGAGGCAAGCCCCAGTACAGATACGCAGTATTTT.

This clonotype appeared a few times. V gene TRBV3-1 combines with J gene TRBJ2-1; TRBD1 or TRBD2 may be the D gene (6 bases each). Per the germline V gene, CDR1 is LGHDT and CDR2 is YNNKEL (reference sequence). V was clipped by 4 bases and J by 3 bases, with 16 bases between them. This CDR3 spans 16 amino acids. The CDR3, as DNA: TGTGCCAGCAGCCTAAACCCTCGGGGGCACTACAATGAGCAGTTCTTC. It encodes CASSLNPRGHYNEQFF.

The chain couples TRBV13 to TRBJ2-6, with unresolved D. V lost 2 bases and J 0 bases, leaving 14 bases between the germline ends. The CDR3 sequence is 18 residues long. Germline assignment: CDR1 PRHDT and CDR2 FYEKMQ (reference sequence). The CDR3 DNA reads TGTGCCAGCAGCTTAACGGCAGACCGATTCTCTGGGGCCAACGTCCTGACTTTC. Translating gives CASSLTADRFSGANVLTF.

This clonotype was counted many times. This chain uses TRBV28 with TRBJ2-1; 7 nucleotides agree with TRBD1. V was pared by 4 bases and J by 7 bases, with 7 bases of the junction left unmatched. Germline CDR1 is MDHEN and CDR2 is SYDVKM. CDR3 size: 14 residues. The CDR3: CASSSPRTGNEQFF. For the CDR3, the DNA is TGTGCCAGCAGTTCCCCCCGGACAGGAAATGAGCAGTTCTTC.

This rearrangement joins TRBV10-3 to TRBJ1-5; 8 nucleotides match TRBD1. Germline V gene data show CDR1 as ENHRY and CDR2 as SYGVKD. V was pared by 6 bases and J by 3 bases, with 4 bases of the junction left unmatched. The CDR3 totals 14 residues. Written as DNA, the CDR3 is TGTGCCATCAGGGGGACAGGTAACAATCAGCCCCAGCATTTT. This codes for CAIRGTGNNQPQHF.

The chain joins TRBV12-3 or TRBV12-4 to TRBJ2-1; 9 bases align to TRBD1. The CDR3 extends over 13 amino acids. V gave up 5 bases and J gave up 9 bases; unmatched junction bases: 5. The CDR3 sequence: CASSPHRGLEQFF. CDR3 bases: TGTGCCAGCAGTCCGCACAGGGGGCTTGAGCAGTTCTTC.

This clonotype was detected many times. The chain joins TRBV6-6 to TRBJ2-3; 8 nucleotides line up with TRBD2. Germline CDR1 MNHNY, CDR2 SVGAGI (reference sequence). V lost 2 bases, J lost 2 bases, and 6 bases stayed unmatched. The CDR3 length is 16 residues. CDR3 DNA: TGTGCCAGCAGTTACCCCGGGGGGGCCCCCACAGATACGCAGTATTTT. Encoded protein: CASSYPGGAPTDTQYF.

This clonotype was observed a handful of times. The V gene is TRBV20-1, the J gene TRBJ2-2; D gene unclear. This CDR3 spans 13 amino acids. Trimming removed 5 bases from V and 5 bases from J, with 12 bases in between. CDR1 and CDR2 from the germline V gene are DFQATT and SNEGSKA (reference sequence). CDR3 region: CSAPRTLTGELFF. The CDR3 nucleotides read TGCAGTGCTCCAAGGACCTTGACCGGGGAGCTGTTTTTT.

This sequence joins TRBV6-2 or TRBV6-3 and TRBJ2-1; weak D call: TRBD1 (5 bases). With 3 bases removed from V and 5 bases from J, the gap between germline ends came to 8 bases. This CDR3 is 13 amino acids long. Germline CDR1 MNHEY, CDR2 SVGEGT. CDR3 nucleotides: TGTGCCAGCAGTTATTTAGGGGACAATGAGCAGTTCTTC. This gives the protein CASSYLGDNEQFF.

The rearrangement links TRBV5-4 to TRBJ2-1, with 12 bases that match TRBD2. There are 16 residues in the CDR3. V lost 4 bases to trimming and J lost 4 bases; unmatched junction nucleotides: 6. CDR1 is SGHNT, CDR2 YYREEE, per germline (reference sequence). CDR3 sequence: CASSPAGTSGYNEQFF. The CDR3, as DNA: TGTGCCAGCAGCCCCGCCGGGACTAGCGGGTACAATGAGCAGTTCTTC.

The chain couples TRBV29-1 to TRBJ1-2, with TRBD1 matching 8 bases. V lost 7 bases and J lost 8; bases outside the gene matches: 6. The CDR3 is 11 residues long. Germline V CDR1 and CDR2: SQVTM, ANQGSEA. The CDR3 spells CSAGQGRGYTF. Written as DNA, the CDR3 is TGCAGCGCCGGACAGGGACGAGGCTACACCTTC.

This clonotype turned up a few times. Just one base apart from a much larger clone, this may be a read error. The chain joins TRBV20-1 to TRBJ2-1, with TRBD2 matching over 7 bases. TRBJ2-7 explains the end of the DNA better; the J call may be wrong. There are 16 residues in the CDR3. From germline, CDR1 is DFQATT and CDR2 SNEGSKA (reference sequence). In DNA form, the CDR3 reads TGCAGTGCCCTGCTCCCAGCGGGGAGATCCTACAATGAGCAGTACTTC. Translating it yields CSALLPAGRSYNEQYF.

This rearrangement joins TRBV6-6 to TRBJ2-1; the match to TRBD1 covers 9 bases. The germline CDR1 and CDR2 sequences are MNHNY and SVGAGI (reference sequence). V was clipped by 6 bases and J by 2 bases; unmatched bases: 8. The CDR3 covers 16 residues. The CDR3 nucleotides read TGTGCCAGCAGGGACACGACAGGGGGTACCTACAATGAGCAGTTCTTC. This gives the protein CASRDTTGGTYNEQFF.

The rearrangement uses TRBV27 and TRBJ1-4, with D perhaps matching TRBD1 (5 bases). Per germline, CDR1 MNHEY and CDR2 SMNVEV (reference sequence). This CDR3 contains 18 residues. Trimming took off 0 bases at V and 8 bases at J, with 22 bases between the two ends. The CDR3 coding sequence is TGTGCCAGCAGTTTATCGTGGCGTCATATGGGACGAACCGAAAAACTGTTTTTT. Translating it yields CASSLSWRHMGRTEKLFF.

The V call is TRBV27, the J call TRBJ1-1; tentative D call: TRBD1 (6 bases). Germline lookup yields CDR1 MNHEY and CDR2 SMNVEV (reference sequence). V lost 10 bases, J lost 5 bases, and 17 bases lay in between. CDR3 length: 13 residues. CDR3 coding DNA: TGTGCCACCCGCGGGGGGCGTATAACTGAAGCTTTCTTT. Its translation: CATRGGRITEAFF.

This clonotype was found many times. The gene calls are TRBV3-1 and TRBJ2-2; D tentatively fits TRBD1 or TRBD2 (5 bases each). Germline V gene lookup returns CDR1 LGHDT and CDR2 YNNKEL (reference sequence). V was pared by 5 bases and J by 7 bases, with 14 bases between. The CDR3 contains 14 residues. CDR3 amino acids: CASSNRDPIGELFF. The CDR3 DNA follows: TGTGCCAGCAGCAACCGGGACCCTATCGGGGAGCTGTTTTTT. Full variable domain (rest looked up from reference TRBV3-1 and TRBJ2-2): DTAVSQTPKYLVTQMGNDKSIKCEQNLGHDTMYWYKQDSKKFLKIMFSYNNKELIINETVPNRFSPKSPDKAHLNLHINSLELGDSAVYFCASSNRDPIGELFFGEGSRLTVL.

The chain carries TRBV5-1 and TRBJ1-4; 9 nucleotides align to TRBD1. The CDR3 has 13 amino acids. The ends lost 3 bases at V and 10 bases at J; junction bases unmatched: 4. Germline V gene sequence: CDR1 SGHRS, CDR2 YFSETQ. The CDR3 DNA sequence: TGCGCCAGCAGCTCGGGACAGGGCGGAAAACTGTTTTTT. It yields the protein CASSSGQGGKLFF. The full variable domain, in which reference TRBV5-1 and TRBJ1-4 provide the parts outside the CDR3, is KAGVTQTPRYLIKTRGQQVTLSCSPISGHRSVSWYQQTPGQGLQFLFEYFSETQRNKGNFPGRFSGRQFSNSRSEMNVSTLELGDSALYLCASSSGQGGKLFFGSGTQLSVL.

The CDR3 sequence: CASSLRDGKYEQYF. The CDR3 coding sequence is TGCGCCAGCAGCTTGAGGGACGGAAAATACGAGCAGTACTTC. The chain links TRBV5-1 to TRBJ2-7; D is tentatively TRBD1 or TRBD2 (5 bases each). CDR3 length: 14 amino acids. The germline gives CDR1 SGHRS, CDR2 YFSETQ. Trimming shortened V by 1 base and J by 4 bases, and 12 bases separated the two germline ends.

Comment on this clonotype: This may come from a read error, since a much larger clone is one base off. The chain joins TRBV11-1 to TRBJ2-6; D gene unclear. The CDR3 totals 15 residues. The V gene's germline CDR1 is SGHAT and CDR2 FQDESV (reference sequence). Trimming removed 2 bases from V and 0 bases from J, with 5 bases in between. The CDR3 nucleotides are TGTGCCAGCAGCTTATCGAACTCTGGGGCCAACGTCCTGACTTTC. Its protein is CASSLSNSGANVLTF.

The chain joins TRBV27 to TRBJ1-1; D is unclear. Deletions cut 4 bases from V and 1 base from J, with 22 bases between. The length of the CDR3 is 18 residues. Per the germline V gene, CDR1 is MNHEY and CDR2 is SMNVEV (reference sequence). The chain's CDR3 is CASSSFRVQAARNTEAFF. Here the CDR3 DNA reads TGTGCCAGCAGTTCTTTCCGGGTGCAGGCCGCACGGAACACTGAAGCTTTCTTT.

This chain joins TRBV28 and TRBJ2-7; D possibly corresponds to TRBD1 (5 bases). The length of the CDR3 is 14 residues. Germline lookup yields CDR1 MDHEN and CDR2 SYDVKM. Between the trimmed V and J ends, which lost 6 bases and 7 bases, there was a span of 19 bases. The CDR3 sequence: CASRGRTLLQEQYF. CDR3 DNA sequence: TGTGCCAGCAGGGGCAGGACACTCCTTCAGGAGCAGTACTTC.

This clonotype was recorded at least ten times. V is TRBV6-6 and J is TRBJ1-1; no definite D call. V was pared by 7 bases and J by 7 bases, with 10 bases between. This CDR3 has 11 residues. Germline values: CDR1 MNHNY, CDR2 SVGAGI (reference sequence). The CDR3: CASIYGGEAFF. The CDR3 DNA follows: TGTGCCAGCATCTACGGTGGTGAAGCTTTCTTT.

The rearrangement uses TRBV2 and TRBJ2-6; no clear D. Germline V lookup: CDR1 SNHLY, CDR2 FYNNEI. Trimming removed 6 bases from V and 0 bases from J, with 12 bases in between. This CDR3 is built from 16 residues. The CDR3 sequence: CASRVAGDSGANVLTF. CDR3 nucleotide sequence: TGTGCCAGCAGGGTAGCAGGAGACTCTGGGGCCAACGTCCTGACTTTC.